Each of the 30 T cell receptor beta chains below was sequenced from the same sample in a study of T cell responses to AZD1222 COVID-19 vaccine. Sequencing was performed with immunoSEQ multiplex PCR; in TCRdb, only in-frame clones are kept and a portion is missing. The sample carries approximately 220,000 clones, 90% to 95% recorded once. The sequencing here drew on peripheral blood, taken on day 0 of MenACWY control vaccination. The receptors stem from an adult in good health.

The CDR3 nucleotides read TGTGCCAGCAGCCCCTCGGGGGGCGCTGAAGCTTTCTTT. Protein sequence: CASSPSGGAEAFF. This chain joins TRBV7-9 and TRBJ1-1; tentatively, D is TRBD1 (6 bases). Trimming took off 5 bases at V and 6 bases at J, with 13 bases between the two ends. The germline CDR1 and CDR2 sequences are SEHNR and FQNEAQ (reference sequence). This CDR3 has 13 residues.

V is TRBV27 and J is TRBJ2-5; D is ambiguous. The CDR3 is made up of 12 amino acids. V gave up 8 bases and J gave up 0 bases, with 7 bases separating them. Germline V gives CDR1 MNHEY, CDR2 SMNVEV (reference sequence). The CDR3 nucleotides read TGTGCCAGCGGCTCTCACCAAGAGACCCAGTACTTC. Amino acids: CASGSHQETQYF.

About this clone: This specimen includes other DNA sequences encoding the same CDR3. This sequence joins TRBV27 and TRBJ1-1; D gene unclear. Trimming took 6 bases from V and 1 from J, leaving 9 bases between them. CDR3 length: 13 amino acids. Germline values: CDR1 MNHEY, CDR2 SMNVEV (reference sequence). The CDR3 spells CASSRDRNTEAFF. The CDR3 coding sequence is TGTGCCAGCAGCCGCGATAGGAACACTGAAGCTTTCTTT.

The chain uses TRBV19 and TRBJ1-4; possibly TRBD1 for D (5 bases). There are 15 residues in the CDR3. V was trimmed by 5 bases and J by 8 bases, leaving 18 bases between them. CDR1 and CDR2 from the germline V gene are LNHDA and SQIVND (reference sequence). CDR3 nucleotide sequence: TGTGCCAGTAGTGCCGCCCAGGGATGGAGGGAAAAACTGTTTTTT. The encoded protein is CASSAAQGWREKLFF.

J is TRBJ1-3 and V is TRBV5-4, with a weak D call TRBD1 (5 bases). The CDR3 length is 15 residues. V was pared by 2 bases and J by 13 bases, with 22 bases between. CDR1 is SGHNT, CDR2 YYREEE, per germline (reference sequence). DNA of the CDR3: TGTGCCAGCAGCTTCCGGGGGTCTACCTCAAAGCGAATATATTTT. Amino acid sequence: CASSFRGSTSKRIYF.

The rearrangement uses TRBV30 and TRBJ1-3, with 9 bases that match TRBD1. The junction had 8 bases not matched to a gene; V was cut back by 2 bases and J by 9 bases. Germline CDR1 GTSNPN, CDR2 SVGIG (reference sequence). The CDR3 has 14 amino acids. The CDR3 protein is CAWSRTGVSSTIYF. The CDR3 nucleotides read TGTGCCTGGAGTAGGACAGGGGTTTCAAGCACCATATATTTT.

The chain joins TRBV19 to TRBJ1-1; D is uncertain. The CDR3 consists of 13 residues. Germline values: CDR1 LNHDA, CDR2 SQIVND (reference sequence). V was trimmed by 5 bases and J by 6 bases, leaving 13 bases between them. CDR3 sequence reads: CASSSGSFAEAFF. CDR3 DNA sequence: TGTGCCAGTAGTTCTGGGAGTTTCGCTGAAGCTTTCTTT.

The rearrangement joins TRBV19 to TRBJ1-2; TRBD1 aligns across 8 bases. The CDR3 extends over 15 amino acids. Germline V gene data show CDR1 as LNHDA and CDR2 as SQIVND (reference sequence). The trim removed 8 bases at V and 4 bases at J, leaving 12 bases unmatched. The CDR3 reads CASSPGQGTLYGYTF. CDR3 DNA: TGTGCCAGTTCTCCCGGACAGGGCACTCTCTATGGCTACACCTTC. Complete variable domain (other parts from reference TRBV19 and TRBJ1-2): DGGITQSPKYLFRKEGQNVTLSCEQNLNHDAMYWYRQDPGQGLRLIYYSQIVNDFQKGDIAEGYSVSREKKESFPLTVTSAQKNPTAFYLCASSPGQGTLYGYTFGSGTRLTVV.

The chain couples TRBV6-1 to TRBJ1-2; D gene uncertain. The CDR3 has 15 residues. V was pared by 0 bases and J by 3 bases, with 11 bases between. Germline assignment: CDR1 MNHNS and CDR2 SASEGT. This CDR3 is CASSEAGRRYYGYTF. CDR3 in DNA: TGTGCCAGCAGTGAAGCCGGCAGAAGGTACTATGGCTACACCTTC.

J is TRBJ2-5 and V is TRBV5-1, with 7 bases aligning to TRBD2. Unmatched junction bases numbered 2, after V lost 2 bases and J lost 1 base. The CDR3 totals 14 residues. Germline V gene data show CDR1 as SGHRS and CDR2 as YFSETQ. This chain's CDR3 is CASSFGGGQETQYF. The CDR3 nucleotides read TGCGCCAGCAGCTTTGGCGGGGGCCAAGAGACCCAGTACTTC. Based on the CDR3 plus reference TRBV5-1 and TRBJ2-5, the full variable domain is KAGVTQTPRYLIKTRGQQVTLSCSPISGHRSVSWYQQTPGQGLQFLFEYFSETQRNKGNFPGRFSGRQFSNSRSEMNVSTLELGDSALYLCASSFGGGQETQYFGPGTRLLVL.

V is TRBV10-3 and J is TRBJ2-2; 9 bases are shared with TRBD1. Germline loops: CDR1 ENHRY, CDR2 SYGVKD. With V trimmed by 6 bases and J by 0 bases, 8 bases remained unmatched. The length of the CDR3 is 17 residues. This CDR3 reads CAIRPGTGLTNTGELFF. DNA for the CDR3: TGTGCCATCAGGCCCGGGACAGGGTTAACGAACACCGGGGAGCTGTTTTTT.

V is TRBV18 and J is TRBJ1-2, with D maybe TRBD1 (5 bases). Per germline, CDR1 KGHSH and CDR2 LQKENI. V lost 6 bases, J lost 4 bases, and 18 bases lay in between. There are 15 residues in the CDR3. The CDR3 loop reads CASSPDSTILYGYTF. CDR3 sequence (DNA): TGTGCCAGCTCCCCTGACAGTACTATTCTCTATGGCTACACCTTC.

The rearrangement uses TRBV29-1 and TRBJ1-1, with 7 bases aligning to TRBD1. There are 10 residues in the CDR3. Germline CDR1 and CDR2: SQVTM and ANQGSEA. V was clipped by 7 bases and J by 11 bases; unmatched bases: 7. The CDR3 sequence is CSGKDRVAFF. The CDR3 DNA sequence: TGCAGCGGAAAAGACAGGGTGGCTTTCTTT.

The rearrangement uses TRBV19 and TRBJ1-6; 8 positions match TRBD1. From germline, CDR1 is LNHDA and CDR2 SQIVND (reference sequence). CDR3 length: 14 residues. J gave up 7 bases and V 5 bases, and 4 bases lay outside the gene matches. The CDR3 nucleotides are TGTGCCAGTAGTTGGACAGGGCACAATTCACCCCTCCACTTT. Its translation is CASSWTGHNSPLHF.

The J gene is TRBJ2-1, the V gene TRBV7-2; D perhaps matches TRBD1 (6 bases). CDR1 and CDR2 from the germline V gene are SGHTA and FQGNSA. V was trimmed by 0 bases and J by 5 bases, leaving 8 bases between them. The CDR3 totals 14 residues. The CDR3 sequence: CASSLAGANNEQFF. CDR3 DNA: TGTGCCAGCAGCTTAGCGGGGGCCAACAATGAGCAGTTCTTC.

The CDR3 spells CASSFDTSNTGELFF. As DNA, the CDR3 is TGCGCCAGCAGCTTCGACACATCGAACACCGGGGAGCTGTTTTTT. V usage is TRBV5-1 and J usage is TRBJ2-2; no reliable D call. Looked up from germline, CDR1 is SGHRS and CDR2 is YFSETQ. V was cut by 2 bases and J by 0 bases, with 8 bases left in between. The CDR3 runs to 15 residues.

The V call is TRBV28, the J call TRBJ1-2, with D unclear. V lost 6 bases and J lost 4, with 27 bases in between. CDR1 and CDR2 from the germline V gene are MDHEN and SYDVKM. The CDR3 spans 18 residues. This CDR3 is CASSPGGPGGAGVYGYTF. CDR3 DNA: TGTGCCAGCAGCCCTGGTGGGCCTGGAGGTGCCGGTGTCTATGGCTACACCTTC.

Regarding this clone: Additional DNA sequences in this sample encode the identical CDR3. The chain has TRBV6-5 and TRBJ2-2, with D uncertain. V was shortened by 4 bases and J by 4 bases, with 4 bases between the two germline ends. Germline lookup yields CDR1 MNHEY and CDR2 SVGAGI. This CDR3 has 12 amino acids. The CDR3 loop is CASSSPTGELFF. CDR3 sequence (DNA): TGTGCCAGCAGTTCTCCCACCGGGGAGCTGTTTTTT.

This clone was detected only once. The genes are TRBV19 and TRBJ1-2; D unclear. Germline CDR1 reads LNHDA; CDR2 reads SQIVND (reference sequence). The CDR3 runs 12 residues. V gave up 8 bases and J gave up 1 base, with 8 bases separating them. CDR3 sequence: CASGFHNYGYTF. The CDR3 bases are TGTGCCAGTGGCTTCCATAACTATGGCTACACCTTC.

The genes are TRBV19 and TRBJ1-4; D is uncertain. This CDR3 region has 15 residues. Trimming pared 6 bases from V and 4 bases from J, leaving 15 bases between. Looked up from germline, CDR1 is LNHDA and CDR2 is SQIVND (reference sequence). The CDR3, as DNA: TGTGCCAGTAGGTCATTCCGCAGTCTTAATGAAAAACTGTTTTTT. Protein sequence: CASRSFRSLNEKLFF.

DNA for the CDR3: TGCGCCAGCAGGTTTAGCGGGGGCTCCTACGAGCAGTACTTC. It is translated as CASRFSGGSYEQYF. The V call is TRBV5-1, the J call TRBJ2-7; 9 bases match TRBD2. J was trimmed by 0 bases and V by 5 bases; bases with no gene match: 3. The CDR3 totals 14 residues. CDR1 is SGHRS and CDR2 is YFSETQ in the germline V gene.

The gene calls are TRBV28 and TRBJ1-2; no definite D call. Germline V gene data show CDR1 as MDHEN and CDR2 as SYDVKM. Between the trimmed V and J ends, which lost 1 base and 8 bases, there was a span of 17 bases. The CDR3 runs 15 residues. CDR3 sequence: CASSLYMRTGGGYTF. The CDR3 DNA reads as TGTGCCAGCAGTTTATATATGCGGACGGGCGGGGGCTACACCTTC.

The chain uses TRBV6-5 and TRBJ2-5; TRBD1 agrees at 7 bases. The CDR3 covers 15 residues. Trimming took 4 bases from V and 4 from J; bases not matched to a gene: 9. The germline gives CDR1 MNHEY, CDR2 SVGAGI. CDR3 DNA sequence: TGTGCCAGCAGTTCCGCCCGACAGGGAATAGAGACCCAGTACTTC. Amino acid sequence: CASSSARQGIETQYF.

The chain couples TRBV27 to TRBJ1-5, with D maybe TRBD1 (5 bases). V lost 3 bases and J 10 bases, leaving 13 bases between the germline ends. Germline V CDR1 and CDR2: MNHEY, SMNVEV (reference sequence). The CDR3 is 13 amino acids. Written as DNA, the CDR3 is TGTGCCAGCAGTTTTATCTGGGGGTACCCCCAGCATTTT. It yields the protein CASSFIWGYPQHF.

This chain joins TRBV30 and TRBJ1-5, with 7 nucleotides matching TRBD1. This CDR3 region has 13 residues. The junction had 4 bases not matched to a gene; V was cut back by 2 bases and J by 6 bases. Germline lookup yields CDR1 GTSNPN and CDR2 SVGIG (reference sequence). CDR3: CAWSRGRGQPQHF. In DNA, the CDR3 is TGTGCCTGGAGTAGGGGGCGGGGTCAGCCCCAGCATTTT.

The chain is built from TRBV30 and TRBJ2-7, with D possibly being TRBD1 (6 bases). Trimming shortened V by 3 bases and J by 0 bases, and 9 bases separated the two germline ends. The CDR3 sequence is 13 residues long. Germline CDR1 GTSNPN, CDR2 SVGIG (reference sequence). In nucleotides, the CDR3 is TGTGCCTGGAGGGCCAGGGGCTCCTACGAGCAGTACTTC. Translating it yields CAWRARGSYEQYF. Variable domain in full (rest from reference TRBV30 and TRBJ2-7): SQTIHQWPATLVQPVGSPLSLECTVEGTSNPNLYWYRQAAGRGLQLLFYSVGIGQISSEVPQNLSASRPQDRQFILSSKKLLLSDSGFYLCAWRARGSYEQYFGPGTRLTVT.

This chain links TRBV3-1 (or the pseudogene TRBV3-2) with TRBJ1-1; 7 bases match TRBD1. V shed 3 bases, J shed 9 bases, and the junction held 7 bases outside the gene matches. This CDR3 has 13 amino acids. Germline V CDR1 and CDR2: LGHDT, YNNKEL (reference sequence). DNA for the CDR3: TGTGCCAGCAGCCATCCACAGGGGAGGAAAGCTTTCTTT. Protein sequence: CASSHPQGRKAFF.

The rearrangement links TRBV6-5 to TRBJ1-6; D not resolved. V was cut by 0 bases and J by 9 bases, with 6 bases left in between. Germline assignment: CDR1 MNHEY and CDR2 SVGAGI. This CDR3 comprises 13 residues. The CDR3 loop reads CASSYSRGSPLHF. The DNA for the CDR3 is TGTGCCAGCAGTTACTCACGAGGTTCACCCCTCCACTTT.

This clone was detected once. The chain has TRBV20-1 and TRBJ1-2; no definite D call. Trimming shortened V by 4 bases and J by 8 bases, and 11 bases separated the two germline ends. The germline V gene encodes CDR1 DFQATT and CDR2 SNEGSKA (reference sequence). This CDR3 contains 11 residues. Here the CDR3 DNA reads TGCAGTGCTATTTCCGGGAGCGGCTACACCTTC. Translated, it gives CSAISGSGYTF.

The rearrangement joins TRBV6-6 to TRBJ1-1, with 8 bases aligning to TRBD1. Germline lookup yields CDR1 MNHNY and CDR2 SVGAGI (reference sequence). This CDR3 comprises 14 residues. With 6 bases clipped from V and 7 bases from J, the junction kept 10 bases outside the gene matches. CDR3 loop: CASRRTGTVNEAFF. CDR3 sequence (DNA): TGTGCCAGCAGGAGGACAGGGACGGTTAATGAAGCTTTCTTT.